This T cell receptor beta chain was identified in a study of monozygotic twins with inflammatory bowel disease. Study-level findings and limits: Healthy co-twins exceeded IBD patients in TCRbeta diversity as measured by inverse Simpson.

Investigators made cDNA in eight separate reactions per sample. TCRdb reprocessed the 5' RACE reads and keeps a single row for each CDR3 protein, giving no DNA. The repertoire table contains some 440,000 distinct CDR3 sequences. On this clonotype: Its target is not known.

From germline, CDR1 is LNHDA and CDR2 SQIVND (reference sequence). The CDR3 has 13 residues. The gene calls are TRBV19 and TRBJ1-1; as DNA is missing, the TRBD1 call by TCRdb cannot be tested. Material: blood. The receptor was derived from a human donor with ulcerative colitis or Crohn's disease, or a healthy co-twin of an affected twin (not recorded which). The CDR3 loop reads CASSLIGQLGAFF.